A single sample gave rise to the 18 T cell receptor beta chains below, sequenced in a study of radiation and T cells in renal cell carcinoma. Treatment denoted: 15 Gy SBRT to primary tumor, nephrectomy 4 weeks later. The repertoire was sequenced with immunoSEQ multiplex PCR; TCRdb's copy has only in-frame clones and lacks some. The sample shows 19,000 or so clones, around two thirds of them seen only once. The sequenced sample was tumor tissue, obtained from a patient whose treatment included radiotherapy and nephrectomy. The receptors shown here come from a woman between 65 and 79 years old with renal cell carcinoma.

The chain has TRBV27 and TRBJ1-5; D gene uncertain. V lost 7 bases and J 4 bases, leaving 11 bases between the germline ends. CDR3 length: 13 amino acids. Germline V gene lookup returns CDR1 MNHEY and CDR2 SMNVEV (reference sequence). The CDR3 loop is CASTSAINQPQHF. The CDR3 DNA reads as TGTGCCAGCACCTCGGCTATTAATCAGCCCCAGCATTTT.

The genes are TRBV11-3 and TRBJ2-7; 7 bases align to TRBD1. The germline V gene encodes CDR1 SGHNT and CDR2 YENEEA. The CDR3 covers 13 residues. The V segment lost 5 bases and the J segment 3 bases; nucleotides outside the gene matches: 4. CDR3 sequence (DNA): TGTGCCAGCAGCCCGGGACAGCTCTACGAGCAGTACTTC. Amino acid sequence: CASSPGQLYEQYF.

The V call is TRBV6-1, the J call TRBJ1-2, with 7 bases lining up with TRBD1. The germline CDR1 and CDR2 sequences are MNHNS and SASEGT. The CDR3 is 14 residues long. Trimming took 10 bases from V and 1 from J; bases not matched to a gene: 9. The CDR3 here is CAISETGINYGYTF. CDR3 nucleotide sequence: TGTGCCATCAGCGAGACAGGGATTAACTATGGCTACACCTTC.

This clone was detected only a few times. The chain recombines TRBV4-3 with TRBJ1-1; 7 bases match TRBD1. Germline V lookup: CDR1 LGHNA, CDR2 YSLEER. V shed 3 bases, J shed 3 bases, and the junction held 7 bases outside the gene matches. CDR3 size: 15 residues. Here the CDR3 reads CASSHRDSSHTEAFF. The CDR3 DNA reads as TGCGCCAGCAGCCACAGGGACAGCAGTCACACTGAAGCTTTCTTT.

The chain recombines TRBV20-1 with TRBJ2-7, with D uncertain. Germline V lookup: CDR1 DFQATT, CDR2 SNEGSKA (reference sequence). The CDR3 runs 11 residues. V lost 1 base and J lost 4, with 5 bases in between. CDR3: CSARVGYEQYF. The CDR3 nucleotides read TGCAGTGCTAGAGTAGGATACGAGCAGTACTTC.

The chain recombines TRBV11-2 with TRBJ1-1; possible D gene TRBD1, 5 bases. CDR1 is SGHAT, CDR2 FQNNGV, per germline. The V gene lost 1 base and the J gene lost 3 bases, with 18 bases spanning the gap. The CDR3 is 17 residues long. Here the CDR3 reads CASSLVGVGTVDTEAFF. The CDR3, as DNA: TGTGCCAGCAGCTTAGTCGGAGTTGGGACGGTGGACACTGAAGCTTTCTTT. Full variable domain (missing parts from reference TRBV11-2 and TRBJ1-1): EAGVAQSPRYKIIEKRQSVAFWCNPISGHATLYWYQQILGQGPKLLIQFQNNGVVDDSQLPKDRFSAERLKGVDSTLKIQPAKLEDSAVYLCASSLVGVGTVDTEAFFGQGTRLTVV.

V gene TRBV6-6 combines with J gene TRBJ2-4; D is undetermined. V dropped 6 bases and J dropped 2 bases, with 8 bases sitting between them. This CDR3 has 13 amino acids. Germline-derived CDR1 and CDR2 are MNHNY and SVGAGI (reference sequence). The CDR3 coding sequence is TGTGCCAGCAGGATTTTTACCAAAAACATTCAGTACTTC. Protein product: CASRIFTKNIQYF.

This clone was seen a handful of times. This CDR3 is CASSSWDRDSPLHF. The CDR3 bases are TGTGCCAGCAGTTCCTGGGACAGGGATTCACCCCTCCACTTT. The chain combines TRBV28 with TRBJ1-6, with 9 positions matching TRBD1. The CDR3 is 14 amino acids. Per germline, CDR1 MDHEN and CDR2 SYDVKM. The V gene end was trimmed by 4 bases and the J gene end by 8 bases; junction bases not matched to a gene: 3.

This clone was observed a handful of times. The rearrangement links TRBV11-3 to TRBJ1-3; the D is unclear. Trimming stripped 3 bases from V and 4 bases from J, with 13 bases between. Germline V gene lookup returns CDR1 SGHNT and CDR2 YENEEA. The CDR3 contains 15 residues. The CDR3: CASSFTSVPGNTIYF. The CDR3 DNA is TGTGCCAGCAGCTTTACCTCCGTCCCAGGAAACACCATATATTTT.

This clone has just a few counts. The chain has TRBV7-6 and TRBJ1-4; 9 bases are shared with TRBD1. The trim removed 0 bases at V and 7 bases at J, leaving 18 bases unmatched. Germline V gene sequence: CDR1 SGHVS, CDR2 FNYEAQ. The CDR3 runs to 20 residues. CDR3 sequence reads: CASSLAPPGQGVGMAEKLFF. CDR3 in DNA: TGTGCCAGCAGCTTAGCGCCTCCGGGACAGGGTGTTGGGATGGCTGAAAAACTGTTTTTT.

V usage is TRBV6-1 and J usage is TRBJ2-3; 10 nucleotides align to TRBD2. Germline V gene sequence: CDR1 MNHNS, CDR2 SASEGT. The V gene end was trimmed by 0 bases and the J gene end by 4 bases; junction bases not matched to a gene: 4. The length of the CDR3 is 16 residues. CDR3 DNA sequence: TGTGCCAGCAGTGAAGCGAGCGGGGGGGCCTCAGATACGCAGTATTTT. This translates into CASSEASGGASDTQYF.

The rearrangement uses TRBV6-1 and TRBJ1-4, with a weak D call TRBD1 (5 bases). The CDR3 is 18 amino acids. Germline V gives CDR1 MNHNS, CDR2 SASEGT. V was pared by 4 bases and J by 0 bases, with 18 bases between. The CDR3 loop reads CASSVSQVFTATNEKLFF. The CDR3 DNA sequence: TGTGCCAGCAGTGTATCACAGGTCTTCACAGCAACTAATGAAAAACTGTTTTTT.

This clone was seen more than once but under ten times. The gene calls are TRBV4-1 and TRBJ1-2; TRBD1 agrees at 8 bases. The trim removed 4 bases at V and 2 bases at J, leaving 9 bases unmatched. The CDR3 contains 16 residues. Germline V gene data show CDR1 as MGHRA and CDR2 as YSYEKL. The DNA for the CDR3 is TGCGCCAGCAGCCGGCCATCGGACAGGGTAAACTATGGCTACACCTTC. Translation gives CASSRPSDRVNYGYTF.

The chain combines TRBV6-5 with TRBJ2-2; 9 bases fit TRBD1. The CDR3 is made up of 14 amino acids. In germline, CDR1 is MNHEY, CDR2 SVGAGI. J lost 7 bases, V lost 6 bases, and 6 bases had no gene match. The chain's CDR3 is CASRQGAGGGELFF. CDR3 nucleotides: TGTGCCAGCAGACAGGGGGCTGGGGGCGGGGAGCTGTTTTTT.

The rearrangement links TRBV5-1 to TRBJ1-5, with D unclear. There are 15 residues in the CDR3. Germline lookup yields CDR1 SGHRS and CDR2 YFSETQ. V gave up 0 bases and J gave up 5 bases, with 12 bases separating them. The CDR3 DNA follows: TGCGCCAGCAGCTTGGGGGAGAGGGATGATCAGCCCCAGCATTTT. Translation gives CASSLGERDDQPQHF.

The V gene is TRBV7-9, the J gene TRBJ1-5; D is possibly TRBD1 (5 bases). This CDR3 has 13 residues. Germline V lookup: CDR1 SEHNR, CDR2 FQNEAQ (reference sequence). The ends were cut back, 2 bases at V and 7 bases at J, with 9 bases in the middle. CDR3 loop: CASSLTGGQPQHF. CDR3 sequence (DNA): TGTGCCAGCAGCTTAACAGGAGGGCAGCCCCAGCATTTT.

The chain employs TRBV7-9 and TRBJ2-1; no reliable D call. The V end lost 1 base, the J end lost 1 base, and 8 bases lay between the germline ends. This CDR3 has 15 residues. The germline CDR1 and CDR2 sequences are SEHNR and FQNEAQ (reference sequence). The CDR3 spells CASSLGTFSYNEQFF. CDR3 coding DNA: TGTGCCAGCAGCTTAGGGACCTTTTCCTACAATGAGCAGTTCTTC.

This sequence joins TRBV4-3 and TRBJ2-5; D uncertain. The germline CDR1 and CDR2 sequences are LGHNA and YSLEER. V dropped 4 bases and J dropped 1 base, with 10 bases sitting between them. This CDR3 spans 14 amino acids. The CDR3 DNA follows: TGCGCCAGCAGCCCCCAACCAGGCCAAGAGACCCAGTACTTC. Translating it yields CASSPQPGQETQYF.